Below, 4 T cell receptor beta chains from the same sample are listed, as sequenced in a study of cytomegalovirus exposure and HLA in healthy donors. 60 Vbeta and 13 Jbeta primers were used in PCR. Here immunoSEQ multiplex PCR was the method, and the copy in TCRdb shows in-frame clones only, minus some. Here the sample spans under 200,000 clones, 70% to 85% being singletons. Source material: PBMCs. These TCRs come from a middle-aged woman in good health and CMV-seronegative.

This clone was observed once. The chain employs TRBV5-1 and TRBJ1-2; D not certain. V lost 0 bases, J lost 1 base, and 10 bases lay in between. Germline-derived CDR1 and CDR2 are SGHRS and YFSETQ. The CDR3 has 15 residues. DNA for the CDR3: TGCGCCAGCAGCTTGGGCGGGGTCTTTAACTATGGCTACACCTTC. Translation: CASSLGGVFNYGYTF.

This chain uses TRBV9 with TRBJ1-1; possibly TRBD1 for D (6 bases). Trimming removed 4 bases from V and 0 bases from J, with 13 bases in between. CDR3 length: 15 residues. Germline-derived CDR1 and CDR2 are SGDLS and YYNGEE. The CDR3 coding sequence is TGTGCCAGCAGCCTAGGGGGGGATATGAACACTGAAGCTTTCTTT. This sequence encodes CASSLGGDMNTEAFF.

V gene TRBV19 combines with J gene TRBJ1-1, with 10 positions matching TRBD1. Germline loops: CDR1 LNHDA, CDR2 SQIVND (reference sequence). The CDR3 spans 17 residues. V dropped 3 bases and J dropped 5; count of bases not matched to a gene: 12. For the CDR3, the DNA is TGTGCCAGTAGTATTTGGGGAAGGGACAGGGGAGGAACTGAAGCTTTCTTT. Protein: CASSIWGRDRGGTEAFF.

This clone was picked up one time. The chain uses TRBV7-9 and TRBJ2-2, with TRBD1 identical over 12 bases. J gave up 3 bases and V 5 bases, and 7 bases lay outside the gene matches. The CDR3 consists of 17 residues. Germline values: CDR1 SEHNR, CDR2 FQNEAQ (reference sequence). The CDR3 sequence is CASSANGDRGHTGELFF. For the CDR3, the DNA is TGTGCCAGCAGCGCTAATGGGGACAGGGGGCACACCGGGGAGCTGTTTTTT.